This T cell receptor beta chain was documented in a study of regulatory T cells in long-lasting Graves disease. General study points: Persistent Graves' patients possessed reduced TCR diversity relative to recently diagnosed ones. Blood alone, not thyroid tissue, was studied.

To make TCR beta libraries, researchers used iRepertoire HTBI primers and Arm-PCR of CDR3 regions. TCRdb redid the calling of the multiplex PCR reads with MiXCR, one entry per CDR3 protein. Found here are around 460,000 distinct CDR3 sequences, approximately 22% of them singletons; the top ten hold about 12%. In regard to this clonotype: Its target is not known.

CDR3 length: 14 residues. The V segment lost 5 bases and the J segment 11 bases; nucleotides outside the gene matches: 11. Time point given: persistent/refractory GD, antithyroid drugs over 5 years with positive TRAb. Researchers made the TCR library from RNA that was extracted from PBMCs. This chain joins TRBV12-3 or TRBV12-4 and TRBJ1-4; 7 bases align to TRBD1. The sequence came from a female donor with Graves disease. The material sequenced was peripheral blood mononuclear cells (PBMCs), taken when the disease was refractory, from a patient treated with antithyroid drugs. CDR3 region: CASSSRDSSRKLFF. The CDR3 coding sequence is TGTGCCAGCAGTAGCCGGGACAGTAGTCGGAAACTGTTTTTT.